This T cell receptor (beta chain) was recovered during a study of regulatory and conventional T cells in RAG deficiency. Genomic DNA came from blood regulatory T cells gated CD4+ CD25-high CD127-low. Assay used: immunoSEQ multiplex PCR; TCRdb lists only in-frame clones, some missing. The top ten hold over 0.75% of the sample, which has 25,000 to 35,000 clones, approximately 90% seen once. CDR1 is SGHTA and CDR2 is FQGTGA in the germline V gene. This CDR3 is 14 amino acids long. Deletions cut 5 bases from V and 4 bases from J, with 9 bases between. Another study also made use of these data, one on regulatory T cells. This second study says: Primers: 52 TRBV forward and 13 TRBJ reverse.

Specimen: Tregs sorted from blood. This receptor was identified in a human donor in good health. V and J are TRBV7-3 and TRBJ2-6; D is unclear. CDR3 in DNA: TGTGCCAGCAGCCCTCTACCGGGGGCCAACGTCCTGACTTTC. It is translated as CASSPLPGANVLTF.